This entry is about one T cell receptor (beta chain). Its antigen is currently unknown. Time point in this sample: sample taken at primary tumor resection. Unsorted whole RNA of tumor, nontumor lung or frozen PBMC was sequenced. The donors comprised around 72 untreated early-stage non-small cell lung cancer patients. All TCR cDNA molecules were individually tagged with a unique molecular identifier. Each CDR3 protein gets one entry after TCRdb re-called the 5' RACE reads with MiXCR. Counted here are about 92,000 distinct CDR3 sequences, approximately 12% occurring once; the ten biggest clones make up about 40%. The data belong to a study of spatial heterogeneity in lung cancer. Across the whole study: Detected beta-chain sequences consistently exceeded alpha-chain sequences.

Findings of the study overall: Relative to follow-up, resection was when ubiquitous expanded tumor TCRs appeared more in blood.

The TCR was taken from a male donor with early-stage non-small cell lung cancer. The sequencing used PBMCs, collected at surgery.

The CDR3 coding sequence is TGTGCCAGCAGCCAAGCCAACAGGGGTACCTACGAGCAGTACTTC. This gives the protein CASSQANRGTYEQYF. The chain couples TRBV3-1 to TRBJ2-7, with TRBD1 identical over 7 bases. Germline V gives CDR1 LGHDT, CDR2 YNNKEL (reference sequence). The CDR3 spans 15 residues. The V gene end was trimmed by 1 base and the J gene end by 2 bases; junction bases not matched to a gene: 5.